This T cell receptor (beta chain) comes out of a study of OX40 agonist ivuxolimab in advanced cancers. About the study: Patients were under 90% male with ages roughly 23 to 79, mean about 65. Past anti-PD-1, anti-PD-L1 or anti-CTLA-4 therapy was accepted, and 40% to 50% had received some.

Produced via immunoSEQ multiplex PCR; TCRdb's table is partial and in-frame only. The sample records about 69,000 clones, approximately 86% being singletons. The length of the CDR3 is 15 residues. The germline gives CDR1 MGHRA, CDR2 YSYEKL. The ends were cut back, 0 bases at V and 1 base at J, with 9 bases in the middle. The TCR sequence derives from an adult with an advanced solid tumor such as melanoma, head and neck, liver or kidney cancer. This rearrangement joins TRBV4-1 to TRBJ1-1; D call uncertain. The source was CD4+ or CD8+ T cells sorted from blood, collected in a trial of the OX40 agonist ivuxolimab. Here the CDR3 reads CASSQDMAGNTEAFF. The CDR3 DNA follows: TGCGCCAGCAGCCAAGATATGGCAGGGAACACTGAAGCTTTCTTT.